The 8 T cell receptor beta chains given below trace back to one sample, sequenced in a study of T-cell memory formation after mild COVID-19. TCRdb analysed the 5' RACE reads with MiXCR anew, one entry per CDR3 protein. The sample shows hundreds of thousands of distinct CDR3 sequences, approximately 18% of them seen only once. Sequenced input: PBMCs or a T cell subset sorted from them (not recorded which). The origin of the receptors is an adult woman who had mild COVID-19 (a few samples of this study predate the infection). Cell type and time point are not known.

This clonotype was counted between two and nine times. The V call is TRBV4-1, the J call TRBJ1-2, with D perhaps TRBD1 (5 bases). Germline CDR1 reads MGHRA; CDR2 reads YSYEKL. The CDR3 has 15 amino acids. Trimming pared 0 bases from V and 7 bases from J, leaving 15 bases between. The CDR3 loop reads CASSQETGSVGGYTF. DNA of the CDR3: TGCGCCAGCAGCCAAGAAACAGGATCGGTGGGTGGCTACACCTTC.

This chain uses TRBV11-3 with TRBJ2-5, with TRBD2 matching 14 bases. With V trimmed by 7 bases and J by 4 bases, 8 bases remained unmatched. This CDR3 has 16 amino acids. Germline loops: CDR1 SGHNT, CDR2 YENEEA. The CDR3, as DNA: TGTGCCAGCACCCGGGGACTAGCGGGAGCGGGAGAGACCCAGTACTTC. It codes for CASTRGLAGAGETQYF.

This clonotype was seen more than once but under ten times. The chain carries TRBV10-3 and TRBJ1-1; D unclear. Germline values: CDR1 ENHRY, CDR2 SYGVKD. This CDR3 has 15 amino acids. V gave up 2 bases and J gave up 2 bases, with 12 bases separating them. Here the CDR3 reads CAISEKGGDNTEAFF. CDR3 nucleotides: TGTGCCATCAGTGAGAAGGGCGGAGATAACACTGAAGCTTTCTTT.

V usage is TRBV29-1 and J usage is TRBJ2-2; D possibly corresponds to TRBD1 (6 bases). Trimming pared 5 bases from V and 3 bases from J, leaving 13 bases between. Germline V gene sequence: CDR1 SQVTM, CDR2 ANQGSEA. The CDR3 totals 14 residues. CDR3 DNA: TGCAGCGTTCCTTTAACAGGGCACACCGGGGAGCTGTTTTTT. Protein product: CSVPLTGHTGELFF.

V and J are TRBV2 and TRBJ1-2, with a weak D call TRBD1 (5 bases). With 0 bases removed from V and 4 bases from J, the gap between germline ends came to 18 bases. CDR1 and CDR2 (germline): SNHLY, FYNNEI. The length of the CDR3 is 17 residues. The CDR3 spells CASSEAGRTGGRYGYTF. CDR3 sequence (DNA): TGTGCCAGCAGTGAAGCTGGCAGGACGGGGGGTCGCTATGGCTACACCTTC.

DNA of the CDR3: TGTGCCAGCAGCCGCGGGAACTACAATGAGCAGTTCTTC. It translates to CASSRGNYNEQFF. The V call is TRBV7-2, the J call TRBJ2-1, with D possibly matching TRBD2 (6 bases). Trimming removed 5 bases at V and 3 bases at J, with 8 bases between. The CDR3 contains 13 residues. CDR1 is SGHTA, CDR2 FQGNSA, per germline.

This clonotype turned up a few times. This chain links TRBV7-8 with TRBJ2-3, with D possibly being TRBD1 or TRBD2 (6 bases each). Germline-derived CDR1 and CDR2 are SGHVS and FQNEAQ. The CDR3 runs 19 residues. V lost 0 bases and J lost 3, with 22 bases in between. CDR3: CASSLADDSGWGATDTQYF. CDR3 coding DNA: TGTGCCAGCAGCTTAGCTGACGACAGTGGTTGGGGGGCAACAGATACGCAGTATTTT.

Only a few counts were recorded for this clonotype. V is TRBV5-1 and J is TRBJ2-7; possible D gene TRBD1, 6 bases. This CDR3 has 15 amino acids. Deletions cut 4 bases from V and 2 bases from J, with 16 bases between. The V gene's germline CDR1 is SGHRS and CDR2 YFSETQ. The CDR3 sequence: CASSATPGQTYEQYF. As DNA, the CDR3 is TGCGCCAGCAGCGCAACCCCGGGACAAACCTACGAGCAGTACTTC.